Given below is one TCR beta chain in context. This entry comes from a study of blood T cell repertoires in COVID-19. Background on the study: Sample material is recorded as cDNA or gDNA derived from T cells, B-cell-depleted T cells, or PBMCs.

Grouping used clinical history reported by participants in a survey and questionnaire. Authors' methods: Reference gene primer amplification gave nucleated cell count estimates. This table comes from immunoSEQ multiplex PCR, and its TCRdb copy is limited to in-frame clones, with some not included. From that table come the V and J calls and clone size; the DNA was used to work out D and trimming. In the table there are roughly 300,000 clones, nearly 90% of which are singletons. Sequencing was carried out using PBMCs or T cells enriched from blood (not recorded which). The clonotype comes from a woman aged 25-40 years who had recovered from COVID-19.

The CDR3 bases are TGTGCCAGCTCACCACCCGCAGGGGCGTATGGCAATCAGCCCCAGCATTTT. Amino acids: CASSPPAGAYGNQPQHF. The chain is built from TRBV18 and TRBJ1-5; perhaps TRBD1 as D (6 bases). Germline CDR1 is KGHSH and CDR2 is LQKENI. The CDR3 extends over 17 amino acids. Deletions cut 0 bases from V and 2 bases from J, with 14 bases between.